This is a list of T cell receptor beta chains from one sample in a study of blood T cell repertoires in COVID-19. Sequenced by immunoSEQ multiplex PCR; TCRdb stores in-frame clones only, minus some. This table has more than 300,000 clones, more than 70% appearing once. What was sequenced was peripheral blood. These receptors all stem from a woman between 50 and 59 years old with acute or convalescent COVID-19. Both conserved end residues are trimmed from each CDR3.

J: TRBJ1-5; V: TRBV2; CDR3: ASSISGGMGQPQH
J: TRBJ2-7; V: TRBV14; CDR3: ASSHGTSGTESSYEQY
J: TRBJ2-3; V: TRBV11-1; CDR3: ASSSTRDTDTQY
J: TRBJ2-3; V: TRBV19; CDR3: ASSNRRGKETDTQY
J: TRBJ1-1; V: TRBV7-2; CDR3: ASSLGQGWNTEAF
J: TRBJ2-7; V: TRBV18; CDR3: ASSPGGTTPREQY
J: TRBJ2-1; V: TRBV19; CDR3: ASRPRLAGVEQF
J: TRBJ2-5; V: TRBV12-3/TRBV12-4; CDR3: ASSPSGETQY
J: TRBJ2-3; V: TRBV24-1; CDR3: ATSDLRVPPGTQY
J: TRBJ1-6; V: TRBV5-6; CDR3: ASSPQGGLGNSPLH
J: TRBJ1-2; V: TRBV11-2; CDR3: ASSLRGTGGST
J: TRBJ2-3; V: TRBV5-5; CDR3: ASNGQGETKGDTQY
J: TRBJ2-2; V: TRBV7-9; CDR3: ASSSGTITGELF
J: TRBJ2-7; V: TRBV5-4; CDR3: ASSRQGADYEQY
J: TRBJ1-1; V: TRBV19; CDR3: ASSTGGAVEAF
J: TRBJ1-5; V: TRBV7-9; CDR3: ASSWATGTPNNQPQH
J: TRBJ1-1; V: TRBV3-1/TRBV3-2; CDR3: ASRDKRTTEAF
J: TRBJ2-3; V: TRBV12-5; CDR3: ASGFGRTGLGDTQY
J: TRBJ2-3; V: TRBV30; CDR3: AWRTGSGTDTQY
J: TRBJ1-5; V: TRBV27; CDR3: ASSLSEGGNQPQH
J: TRBJ2-3; V: TRBV7-7; CDR3: ASSLTGGADTQY
J: TRBJ2-7; V: TRBV11-2; CDR3: AWGDGSYEQY
J: TRBJ1-1; V: TRBV12-1; CDR3: ASSSKPQGEWNTEAF
J: TRBJ2-3; V: TRBV6-4; CDR3: ASSDSGQAATDTQY
J: TRBJ2-2; V: TRBV6-5; CDR3: ASSHRDRGIGELF
J: TRBJ2-1; V: TRBV7-2; CDR3: ASSLVGTLIYNEQF
J: TRBJ2-1; V: TRBV7-2; CDR3: ASSLGQAQSLYNEQF
J: TRBJ2-3; V: TRBV5-6; CDR3: ASSSRRERSTDTQY
J: TRBJ2-5; V: TRBV7-9; CDR3: ASSASGYETQY
J: TRBJ2-7; V: TRBV5-1; CDR3: ASSAGTAYEQY
J: TRBJ1-1; V: TRBV7-8; CDR3: ASSLRDRGLVTEAF
J: TRBJ2-1; V: TRBV20-1; CDR3: SARGASEQF
J: TRBJ2-7; V: TRBV28; CDR3: AADSGGEQY
J: TRBJ2-5; V: TRBV6-5; CDR3: ASTLLETQY
J: TRBJ2-2; V: TRBV9; CDR3: ASSVDRADGELF
J: TRBJ1-5; V: TRBV5-8; CDR3: ASSLGATSNQPQH
J: TRBJ2-5; V: TRBV28; CDR3: ASSPPSPVETQY
J: TRBJ2-3; V: TRBV10-3; CDR3: AISDVKLTQY
J: TRBJ1-4; V: TRBV10-3; CDR3: AISESGQGYEKLF
J: TRBJ2-5; V: TRBV5-8; CDR3: ASSKGTSGGQLQETQY
J: TRBJ1-5; V: TRBV3-1/TRBV3-2; CDR3: ASSQVGGSNQPQH